This T cell receptor (beta chain) emerged from a study of graft-versus-host responses after intestinal transplantation. Assay: immunoSEQ multiplex PCR; the TCRdb copy retains only in-frame clones and omits some. The data contain tens of thousands of clones, 94% of them singletons. In its sample, this clone was seen a few times. Its antigen is unknown. Study observations and caveats: Patients who carried graft-donor T cell macrochimerism also had high graft-versus-host to host-versus-graft clonal ratios in their allografts. Levels of circulating GvH clones at their peak were associated with early post-transplant HvG declines.

This CDR3 region has 19 residues. V was clipped by 3 bases and J by 7 bases; unmatched bases: 18. CDR1 and CDR2 from the germline V gene are SGHVS and FNYEAQ. Sequenced here: unstimulated CD4+ T cells sorted from spleen or lymph node cells, sampled before transplant. The sequence was collected from a human donor who was the organ donor for an intestinal transplant. The chain links TRBV7-6 to TRBJ2-1; TRBD2 matches at 10 bases. The chain's CDR3 is CASSFLSISAGGRFNEQFF. The CDR3 DNA reads TGTGCCAGCAGCTTTTTGAGTATTTCAGCGGGGGGGCGTTTTAATGAGCAGTTCTTC.